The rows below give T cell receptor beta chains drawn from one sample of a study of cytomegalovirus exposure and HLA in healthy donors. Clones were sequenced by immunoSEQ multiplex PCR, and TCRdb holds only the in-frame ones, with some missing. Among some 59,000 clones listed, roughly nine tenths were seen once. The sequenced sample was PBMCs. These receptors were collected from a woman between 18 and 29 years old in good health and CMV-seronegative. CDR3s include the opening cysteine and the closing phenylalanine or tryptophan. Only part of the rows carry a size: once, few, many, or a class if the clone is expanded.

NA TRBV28 CASLGGASGEKLFF
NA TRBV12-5 CASGLDDPRGRQFF
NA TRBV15 CATSRDLGPTDTQYF
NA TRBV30 CAWSARGGDSGANVLTF
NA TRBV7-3 CASSLSGGTDTQYF
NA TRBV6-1 CASSEAGEDYEQYF
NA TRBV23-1 CASSQNPRGGSNEQFF
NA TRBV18 CASSADPSTEAFF
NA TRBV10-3 CAISEGWTDTQYF
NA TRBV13 CASSHLDREGAFF
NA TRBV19 CASSKETGGGVGYTF
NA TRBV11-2 CASSLLEIQQFF
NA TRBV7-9 CASSLGQGETQYF
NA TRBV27 CASSRWGGGLGEQYF
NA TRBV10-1 CASSSPGEETQYF
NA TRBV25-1 CASSGHSTQTGELFF
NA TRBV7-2 CASSSSRDRGNEQFF
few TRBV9 CASCQGRLSTDTQYF
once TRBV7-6 CASSLGTGRLNTEAFF
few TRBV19 CASSSGTGQYQPQHF
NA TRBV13 CASSLGQGNTEAFF
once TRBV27 CASSLYGGFSYNEQFF
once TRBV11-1 CASGGAGGYEQYF
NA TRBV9 CASSSRQDRVATEAFF
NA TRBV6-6 CASSLDKDYGYTF
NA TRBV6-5 CASSPYASGTQYF
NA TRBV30 CAARGDTEAFF
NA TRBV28 CASSLTFPAYEQYF
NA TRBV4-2 CASSQNRGVHYGYTF
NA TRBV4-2 CASSQSYGSTETQYF
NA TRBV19 CASSREPSYEQYF
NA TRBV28 CASSFSGRGSGANVLTF
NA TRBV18 CASSPLDRDYGYTF
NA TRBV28 CASSPPGRTGTYEQYF
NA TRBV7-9 CASRPLVGRGVTDTQYF
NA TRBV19 CASSRERSYNEQFF
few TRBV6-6 CASSYNSGEAGELFF
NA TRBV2 CASSPDRGAYNEQFF
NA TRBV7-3 CASRSIAPNSYNEQFF
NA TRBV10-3 CATGGEDTEAFF
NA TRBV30 CAWSEGTGGNQPQHF
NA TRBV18 CASSPLRTSDLTYEQYF
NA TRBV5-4 CASRAPGLAGSSSYNEQFF